This T cell receptor beta chain was identified during a study of T cells in Graves' hyperthyroidism and ophthalmopathy. RNA transcripts provided the source from which TCR beta CDR3 regions were amplified. TCR CDR3 regions were first amplified by RT-PCR with HTBI primers. Using its own MiXCR run on the multiplex PCR reads, TCRdb lists one record per CDR3 protein. Of 490,000 or so distinct CDR3 sequences listed, roughly 22% were seen once; the top ten hold less than 65%. Clinical symptoms, serum thyroxine, TRAb, thyroid ultrasound and orbital computed tomography established diagnosis. The PBMCs were taken from approximately 9 ml of fresh peripheral blood. Germline V lookup: CDR1 SGDLS, CDR2 YYNGEE. V shed 4 bases and J 8 bases; nucleotides not matched to a gene: 9. The CDR3 has 15 residues.

The genes are TRBV9 and TRBJ1-4, with 9 bases aligning to TRBD1. This TCR came from a woman in her sixties or seventies with Graves' ophthalmopathy. The sequencing input was blood. This CDR3 is CASSSDRGGVEKLFF. In nucleotides, the CDR3 is TGTGCCAGCAGCTCCGACAGGGGGGGAGTGGAAAAACTGTTTTTT.